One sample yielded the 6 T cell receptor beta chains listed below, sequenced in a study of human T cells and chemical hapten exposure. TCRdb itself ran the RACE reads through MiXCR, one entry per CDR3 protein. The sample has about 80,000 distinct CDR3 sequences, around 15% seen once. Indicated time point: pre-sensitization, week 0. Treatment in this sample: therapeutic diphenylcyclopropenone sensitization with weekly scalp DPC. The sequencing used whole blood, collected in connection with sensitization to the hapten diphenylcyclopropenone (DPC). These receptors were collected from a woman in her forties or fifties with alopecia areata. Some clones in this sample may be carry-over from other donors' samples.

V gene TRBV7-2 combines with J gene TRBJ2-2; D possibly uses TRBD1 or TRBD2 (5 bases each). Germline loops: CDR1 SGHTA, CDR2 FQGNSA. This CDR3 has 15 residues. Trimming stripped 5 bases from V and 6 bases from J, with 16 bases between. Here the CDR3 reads CASSHLGEIPGELFF. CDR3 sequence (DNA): TGTGCCAGCAGCCACTTGGGGGAGATTCCCGGGGAGCTGTTTTTT.

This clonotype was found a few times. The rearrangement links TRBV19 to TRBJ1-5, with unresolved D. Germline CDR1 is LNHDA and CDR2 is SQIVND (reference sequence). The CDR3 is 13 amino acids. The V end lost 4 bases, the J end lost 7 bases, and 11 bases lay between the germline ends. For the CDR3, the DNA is TGTGCCAGTAGTAGCCTAAGTTTGCAGCCCCAGCATTTT. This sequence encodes CASSSLSLQPQHF. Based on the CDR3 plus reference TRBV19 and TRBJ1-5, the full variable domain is DGGITQSPKYLFRKEGQNVTLSCEQNLNHDAMYWYRQDPGQGLRLIYYSQIVNDFQKGDIAEGYSVSREKKESFPLTVTSAQKNPTAFYLCASSSLSLQPQHFGDGTRLSIL.

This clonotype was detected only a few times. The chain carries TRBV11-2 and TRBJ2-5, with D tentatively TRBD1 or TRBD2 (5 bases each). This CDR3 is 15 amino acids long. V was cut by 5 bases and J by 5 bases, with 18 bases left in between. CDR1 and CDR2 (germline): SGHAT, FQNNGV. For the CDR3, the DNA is TGTGCCAGCAGCCAGGGTCGGGGATTCCGGGAGACCCAGTACTTC. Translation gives CASSQGRGFRETQYF.

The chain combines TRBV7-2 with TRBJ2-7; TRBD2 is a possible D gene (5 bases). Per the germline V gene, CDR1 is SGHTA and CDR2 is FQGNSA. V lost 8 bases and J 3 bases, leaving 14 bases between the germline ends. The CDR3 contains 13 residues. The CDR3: CASAEEGFYEQYF. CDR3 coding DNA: TGTGCCAGCGCCGAAGAGGGTTTCTACGAGCAGTACTTC.

CDR3 sequence (DNA): TGTGCCATCAGTTCCCTAGCGGGAGTAGATACGCAGTATTTT. It yields the protein CAISSLAGVDTQYF. The genes are TRBV10-3 and TRBJ2-3, with 10 bases lining up with TRBD2. The germline CDR1 and CDR2 sequences are ENHRY and SYGVKD. The CDR3 has 14 residues. Unmatched junction bases numbered 4, after V lost 5 bases and J lost 5 bases.

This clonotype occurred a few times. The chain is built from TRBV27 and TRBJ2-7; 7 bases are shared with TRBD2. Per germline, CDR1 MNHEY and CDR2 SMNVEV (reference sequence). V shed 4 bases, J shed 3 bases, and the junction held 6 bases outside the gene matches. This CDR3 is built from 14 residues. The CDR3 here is CASSSSGGSYEQYF. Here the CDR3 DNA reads TGTGCCAGCAGTTCTAGCGGCGGTAGCTACGAGCAGTACTTC.